This T cell receptor (beta chain) derives from a study of Tregs in tolerant kidney transplant recipients. The CDR3 has 15 amino acids. The V gene's germline CDR1 is SEHNR and CDR2 FQNEAQ (reference sequence). V was cut by 5 bases and J by 1 base, with 14 bases left in between. The table came from immunoSEQ multiplex PCR; TCRdb's copy has only in-frame clones and leaves some out. Of around 70,000 clones listed, roughly 92% are singletons. Comment on this clone: Antigen specificity is unknown.

Study conclusions and caveats: Few patients were studied, so findings need validation in larger groups. Tolerant patients' donor-specific Tregs expanded beyond overall Tregs, suggesting antigen-driven growth.

This TCR was recovered from a human donor who received a combined kidney and bone marrow transplant. Here the sequenced sample was CD8+ T cells from blood, taken before the transplant. The J gene is TRBJ1-1, the V gene TRBV7-9; perhaps TRBD1 as D (6 bases). The CDR3 sequence: CASSPWGQTNTEAFF. The DNA for the CDR3 is TGTGCCAGCAGCCCGTGGGGACAAACGAACACTGAAGCTTTCTTT.